The 12 T cell receptor beta chains in this list originate from one sample, sequenced in a study of T-cell memory formation after mild COVID-19. TCRdb used MiXCR to reprocess the 5' RACE reads, holding one entry per CDR3 protein. Among about 410,000 distinct CDR3 sequences listed, approximately 18% were seen once. Sequenced: PBMCs or a T cell subset sorted from them (not recorded which). The receptors come from a man between 18 and 29 years old who had mild COVID-19 (a few samples of this study predate the infection). Cell type and time point are not known.

This clonotype was found a few times. J is TRBJ2-5 and V is TRBV7-2; TRBD2 matches at 9 bases. Germline CDR1 is SGHTA and CDR2 is FQGNSA. This CDR3 spans 15 amino acids. Trimming cost V 6 bases and J 1 base; bases outside gene matches: 6. The CDR3 here is CASRGLAGVQETQYF. The DNA of the CDR3 is TGTGCCAGCAGAGGTTTAGCGGGGGTCCAAGAGACCCAGTACTTC.

The sample holds a few counts of this clonotype. V gene TRBV7-2 combines with J gene TRBJ2-5, with a tentative D call TRBD2 (6 bases). This CDR3 contains 14 residues. Trimming left V 1 base short and J 3 bases short, with 9 bases between. Germline V gene data show CDR1 as SGHTA and CDR2 as FQGNSA. The CDR3 loop is CASSLDWTKETQYF. The CDR3 bases are TGTGCCAGCAGCTTAGATTGGACTAAAGAGACCCAGTACTTC.

The chain has TRBV7-3 and TRBJ1-1; possibly TRBD1 for D (6 bases). CDR3 size: 14 residues. The germline V gene encodes CDR1 SGHTA and CDR2 FQGTGA. V lost 4 bases, J lost 7 bases, and 16 bases lay in between. CDR3 region: CASSSDPQGLEAFF. For the CDR3, the DNA is TGTGCCAGCAGCTCGGACCCACAGGGACTTGAAGCTTTCTTT.

The chain employs TRBV3-1 and TRBJ2-3, with D uncertain. Trimming pared 1 base from V and 0 bases from J, leaving 2 bases between. Per germline, CDR1 LGHDT and CDR2 YNNKEL (reference sequence). The CDR3 spans 13 residues. The CDR3 spells CASSQASTDTQYF. In nucleotides, the CDR3 is TGTGCCAGCAGCCAAGCGAGCACAGATACGCAGTATTTT.

This clonotype has more than one count but fewer than ten. The chain has TRBV2 and TRBJ1-5, with D possibly TRBD1 on 5 matching bases. The germline V gene has CDR1 SNHLY and CDR2 FYNNEI. Deletions cut 7 bases from V and 5 bases from J, with 18 bases between. The CDR3 has 15 residues. CDR3 DNA: TGTGCCAGCAACCAGGACGGACAACCGCATCAGCCCCAGCATTTT. Protein product: CASNQDGQPHQPQHF.

Here the CDR3 DNA reads TGCGCCAGCAGCCAAGATTCGCAGGGTCTTGCGAACACCATATATTTT. This sequence encodes CASSQDSQGLANTIYF. The rearrangement uses TRBV4-3 and TRBJ1-3; possible D gene TRBD1, 5 bases. CDR3 length: 16 residues. CDR1 and CDR2 (germline): LGHNA, YSLEER. V was trimmed by 0 bases and J by 7 bases, leaving 16 bases between them.

This clonotype was recorded a few times. CDR3 region: CSARLGEANQPQHF. In DNA form, the CDR3 reads TGCAGTGCTAGATTGGGGGAAGCTAATCAGCCCCAGCATTTT. V and J are TRBV20-1 and TRBJ1-5; tentatively, D is TRBD1 (5 bases). Germline-derived CDR1 and CDR2 are DFQATT and SNEGSKA (reference sequence). The CDR3 covers 14 residues. Between the trimmed V and J ends, which lost 2 bases and 4 bases, there was a span of 12 bases.

V gene TRBV4-3 combines with J gene TRBJ2-1, with unresolved D. The CDR3 is 15 amino acids. Germline values: CDR1 LGHNA, CDR2 YSLEER. The V and J ends lost 1 base and 0 bases respectively, with 7 bases between them. Written as DNA, the CDR3 is TGCGCCAGCAGCCAAGTCGGTAACTCCTACAATGAGCAGTTCTTC. Its protein product is CASSQVGNSYNEQFF.

This clonotype appeared a few times. This chain links TRBV20-1 with TRBJ1-2, with D possibly TRBD1 on 6 matching bases. The CDR3 runs 12 residues. The V gene's germline CDR1 is DFQATT and CDR2 SNEGSKA (reference sequence). V lost 5 bases and J 8 bases, leaving 15 bases between the germline ends. The CDR3 DNA reads as TGCAGTGCTCCGCAGGGGTTTACGGGCTACACCTTC. It specifies CSAPQGFTGYTF.

The CDR3 is CSASGGLYGYTF. The CDR3 coding sequence is TGCAGTGCTAGCGGGGGTCTCTATGGCTACACCTTC. The chain links TRBV20-1 to TRBJ1-2; maybe TRBD1 (5 bases). Between the trimmed V and J ends, which lost 3 bases and 4 bases, there was a span of 9 bases. Germline CDR1 DFQATT, CDR2 SNEGSKA (reference sequence). The CDR3 covers 12 residues.

The chain employs TRBV12-3 or TRBV12-4 and TRBJ1-1; possibly TRBD1 for D (5 bases). This CDR3 contains 17 residues. Trimming cost V 2 bases and J 1 base, with 17 bases left between them. The CDR3 here is CASSLSPGKDSNTEAFF. The CDR3 DNA is TGTGCCAGCAGTTTAAGCCCAGGGAAGGATTCGAACACTGAAGCTTTCTTT.

The CDR3 is CASSHRGGNEKLFF. The CDR3 coding sequence is TGTGCCAGCAGTCACAGGGGGGGCAATGAAAAACTGTTTTTT. The chain has TRBV6-5 and TRBJ1-4; TRBD1 matches at 8 bases. CDR3 length: 14 residues. Germline V gene sequence: CDR1 MNHEY, CDR2 SVGAGI. The trim removed 5 bases at V and 5 bases at J, leaving 4 bases unmatched.